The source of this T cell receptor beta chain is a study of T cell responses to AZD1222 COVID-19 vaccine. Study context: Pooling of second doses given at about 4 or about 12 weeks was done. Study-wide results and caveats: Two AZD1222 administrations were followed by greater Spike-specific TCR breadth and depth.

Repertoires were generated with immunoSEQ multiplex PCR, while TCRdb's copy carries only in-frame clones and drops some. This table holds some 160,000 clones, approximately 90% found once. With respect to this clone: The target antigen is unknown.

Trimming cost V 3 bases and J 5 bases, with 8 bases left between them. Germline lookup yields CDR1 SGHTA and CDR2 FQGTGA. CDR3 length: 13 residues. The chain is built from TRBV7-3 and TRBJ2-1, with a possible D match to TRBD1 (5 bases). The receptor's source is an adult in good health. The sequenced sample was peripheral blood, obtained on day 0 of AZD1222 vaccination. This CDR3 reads CASSFQGHNEQFF. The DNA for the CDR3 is TGTGCCAGCAGCTTTCAGGGCCACAATGAGCAGTTCTTC.